Here is one T cell receptor beta chain with its context. The data were obtained in a study of cytomegalovirus exposure and HLA in healthy donors. Measured with immunoSEQ multiplex PCR; TCRdb has only the in-frame clones, and not every one. The sample has 120,000 to 150,000 clones, 85% to 90% seen once. J was trimmed by 3 bases and V by 3 bases; bases with no gene match: 10. The CDR3 is made up of 16 amino acids. CDR1 is MDHEN and CDR2 is SYDVKM in the germline V gene. The validation cohort, a group of roughly 120 subjects, included the donors and was separate from the approximately 660-subject first cohort.

The chain recombines TRBV28 with TRBJ2-7; 8 nucleotides align to TRBD1. This sequence originates from a man aged 18 to 30 in good health and CMV-seronegative. Sequenced input: PBMCs. This CDR3 reads CASSLTGQGAFYEQYF. CDR3 nucleotide sequence: TGTGCCAGCAGTTTGACCGGGCAGGGGGCTTTCTACGAGCAGTACTTC.